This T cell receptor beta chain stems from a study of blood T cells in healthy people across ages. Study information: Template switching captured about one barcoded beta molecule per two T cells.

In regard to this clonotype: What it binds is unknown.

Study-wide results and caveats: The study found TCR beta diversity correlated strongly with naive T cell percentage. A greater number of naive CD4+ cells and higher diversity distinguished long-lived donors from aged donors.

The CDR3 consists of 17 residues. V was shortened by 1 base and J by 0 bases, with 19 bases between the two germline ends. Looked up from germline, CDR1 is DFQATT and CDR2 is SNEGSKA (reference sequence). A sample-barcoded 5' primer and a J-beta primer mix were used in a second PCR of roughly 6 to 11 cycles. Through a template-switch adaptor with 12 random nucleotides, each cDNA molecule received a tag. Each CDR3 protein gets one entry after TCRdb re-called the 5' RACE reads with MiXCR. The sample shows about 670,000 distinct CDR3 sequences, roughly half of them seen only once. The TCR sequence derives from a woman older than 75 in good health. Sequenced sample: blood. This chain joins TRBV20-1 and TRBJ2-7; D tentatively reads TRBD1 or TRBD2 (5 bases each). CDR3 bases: TGCAGTGCTAGAGTCCGGGACCGTAGAACGGCCTCCTACGAGCAGTACTTC. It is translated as CSARVRDRRTASYEQYF.